This T cell receptor beta chain was found in a study of T cells in severe cutaneous drug reactions. The study, taken as a whole, reports: All seven CBZ-SJS/TEN blister samples shared a public TCRbeta CDR3 at mean approximately 13%. TRBV12-4 use rose strongly in carbamazepine-induced Stevens-Johnson syndrome or toxic epidermal necrolysis, averaging around 32% in blister cells and 4.5% to 6.5% in PBMC.

Remarks on this clonotype: Antigen unknown.

The CDR3 is made up of 15 amino acids. Germline V gene lookup returns CDR1 SQVTM and CDR2 ANQGSEA. The iRepertoire multiplex PCR system with TCR subtype-specific primers built both bulk and single-cell libraries. TCRdb re-called the multiplex PCR reads and catalogs CDR3 proteins one per entry, DNA excluded. This table holds 9,500 to 11,000 distinct CDR3 sequences. The donors had carbamazepine-induced Stevens-Johnson syndrome or toxic epidermal necrolysis. This receptor was identified in a human donor with Stevens-Johnson syndrome, a severe cutaneous drug reaction. Sequencing was carried out using cells from a skin blister. The chain recombines TRBV29-1 with TRBJ2-1; no DNA is available, so the TRBD1 call from TCRdb remains unchecked. CDR3 protein: CSVGIQGAGITEQFF.